This entry concerns a single TCR beta chain. Seattle's cohort entered during active infection and was followed longitudinally. The sample is drawn from a study of blood T cell repertoires in COVID-19. Study-level background: The cDNA or gDNA used as material had been derived from T cells, B-cell-depleted T cells, or PBMCs.

Authors' methods: Amplification from reference gene primers served as the basis for estimated nucleated cell counts. TCRdb's table, derived via immunoSEQ multiplex PCR, lists solely in-frame clones and lacks some. The DNA was the basis for D and trimming; V, J and clone size are from that table. The table shows a few hundred thousand clones, with over 80% occurring only once. The CDR3 runs to 15 residues. The germline CDR1 and CDR2 sequences are MDHEN and SYDVKM. The V and J ends lost 7 bases and 5 bases, in that order; junction bases with no gene match: 11. V usage is TRBV28 and J usage is TRBJ1-5; 7 positions agree with TRBD1. Sequencing used peripheral blood. This TCR was sampled from a woman in her sixties or seventies with COVID-19, enrolled during active disease. The CDR3 region has the DNA TGTGCCAGCACCATCGACAGGGTGGGGTATCAGCCCCAGCATTTT. Its translation: CASTIDRVGYQPQHF.